This is a list of T cell receptor beta chains from one sample in a study of cytomegalovirus exposure and HLA in healthy donors. Using immunoSEQ multiplex PCR, the repertoire was profiled, and TCRdb retains in-frame clones only, with some absent. The table records about 190,000 clones, 60% to 80% of them present only once. The sample taken for sequencing was PBMCs. The receptors originated from a woman aged 25 to 39 in good health and CMV-seropositive. CDR3s include the opening cysteine and the closing phenylalanine or tryptophan. A D gene is named only where the DNA matches it firmly. Expanded clones are given a class, and other clones once, few, many or no size at all.

D gene | J gene | clone size | V gene | CDR3 DNA | CDR3 protein
NA | TRBJ2-2 | once | TRBV19 | TGTGCCAGTAGTTATAGGAACACCGGGGAGCTGTTTTTT | CASSYRNTGELFF
TRBD1 | TRBJ2-1 | NA | TRBV5-4 | TGTGCCAGCAGCCCCGGGACAGGCCGTCCGTACAATGAGCAGTTCTTC | CASSPGTGRPYNEQFF
NA | TRBJ2-7 | NA | TRBV13 | TGTGCCAGCAGCTCACGTCGGAGTGGGGGCTGGAGCTCCTACGAGCAGTACTTC | CASSSRRSGGWSSYEQYF
NA | TRBJ2-2 | once | TRBV4-1 | TGCGCCAGCAGCCGGGGACACCCGAACACCGGGGAGCTGTTTTTT | CASSRGHPNTGELFF
TRBD1 | TRBJ2-7 | NA | TRBV14 | TGTGCCAGCAGCCTTCTCGGACAGGGTCGCGAGCAGTACTTC | CASSLLGQGREQYF
TRBD2 | TRBJ2-3 | NA | TRBV15 | TGTGCCACCAGCAGACATATAGCGGGAGGCATGTCAGATACGCAGTATTTT | CATSRHIAGGMSDTQYF
TRBD2 | TRBJ2-4 | NA | TRBV29-1 | TGCAGCGTTCGACTAGCGGGAGGGACAAAAAACATTCAGTACTTC | CSVRLAGGTKNIQYF
NA | TRBJ1-5 | NA | TRBV18 | TGTGCCAGCTCACCCGAAGGGGATAGTCAGCCCCAGCATTTT | CASSPEGDSQPQHF
TRBD2 | TRBJ2-7 | few | TRBV10-2 | TGCGCCAGCAGTGAGTTGACTAGCGGGAGTGAGAACGAGCAGTACTTC | CASSELTSGSENEQYF
NA | TRBJ2-7 | NA | TRBV5-1 | TGCGCCAGCAGCCCCGGGCGACAGGTGGACTACGAGCAGTACTTC | CASSPGRQVDYEQYF
NA | TRBJ1-5 | NA | TRBV6-5 | TGTGCCAGCAGTTACTCTGGCCAGCTTGAGGAGCCCCAGCATTTT | CASSYSGQLEEPQHF
NA | TRBJ2-3 | NA | TRBV19 | TGTGCCAGTAGTATACCGGGGTCCACAGATACGCAGTATTTT | CASSIPGSTDTQYF
TRBD1 | TRBJ2-2 | NA | TRBV5-1 | TGCGCCAGCAGCTCCACAGGGGGCAGCACCGGGGAGCTGTTTTTT | CASSSTGGSTGELFF
TRBD1 | TRBJ1-5 | NA | TRBV28 | TGTGCCAGCAGTCAATGGTCGGGACAGGGGTATAGCAATCAGCCCCAGCATTTT | CASSQWSGQGYSNQPQHF
NA | TRBJ2-7 | NA | TRBV20-1 | TGCAGTGCTAGTTCCAGGCGTGAGCAGTACTTC | CSASSRREQYF
NA | TRBJ1-1 | NA | TRBV6-1 | TGTGCCAGCAGCAAAAAGGGAGGGCACGGCACTGAAGCTTTCTTT | CASSKKGGHGTEAFF
TRBD2 | TRBJ2-7 | NA | TRBV11-2 | TGTGCCAGCAGCTTAGAACTAGCGGGAGGGTACGAGCAGTACTTC | CASSLELAGGYEQYF
NA | TRBJ1-2 | few | TRBV6-6 | TGTGCCAGCAGTCAGGATGGTCCTAACTATGGCTACACCTTC | CASSQDGPNYGYTF
NA | TRBJ2-7 | once | TRBV11-2 | TGTGCCAGCAGCCTCCGTTCAGCTGAGGACGAGCAGTACTTC | CASSLRSAEDEQYF
NA | TRBJ1-1 | NA | TRBV5-4 | TGTGCCAGCAGCTTTATGGAGCGGACTGAAGCTTTCTTT | CASSFMERTEAFF
TRBD2 | TRBJ2-3 | NA | TRBV6-1 | TGTGCCAGCTCGCGGACTAGCCTAGATACGCAGTATTTT | CASSRTSLDTQYF
NA | TRBJ2-1 | NA | TRBV11-2 | TGTGCCAGCAGCTTAAATAGATACAATGAGCAGTTCTTC | CASSLNRYNEQFF
TRBD2 | TRBJ2-5 | NA | TRBV5-1 | TGCGCCAGCAGCTCTACAGGTAGCGGGAGGATAGAGACCCAGTACTTC | CASSSTGSGRIETQYF
NA | TRBJ1-2 | NA | TRBV19 | TGTGCCAGTAGTATCCCCCAATTTGTAAGCGGTTGGGATGGCTACACCTTC | CASSIPQFVSGWDGYTF
TRBD1 | TRBJ2-1 | once | TRBV19 | TGTGCCAGTAGTATGTGGACAGGGGAGATTAGTGAGCAGTTCTTC | CASSMWTGEISEQFF
NA | TRBJ2-1 | NA | TRBV5-4 | TGTGCCAGCAGCCCCCAAGGGAGCGGGTCAATCCTAGGCGGTGAGCAGTTCTTC | CASSPQGSGSILGGEQFF
TRBD1 | TRBJ1-2 | NA | TRBV6-1 | TGTGCCAGCAGCGCAGGACAGGCAGGCTACACCTTC | CASSAGQAGYTF
TRBD2 | TRBJ2-5 | NA | TRBV5-1 | TGCGCCAGCAGCACCGCAACTAGCGGGGAGACCCAGTACTTC | CASSTATSGETQYF
TRBD1 | TRBJ2-7 | few | TRBV19 | TGTGCCAGTAGTATCGGGACAGGGGGTGAGCAGTACTTC | CASSIGTGGEQYF
TRBD1 | TRBJ2-7 | NA | TRBV4-1 | TGCGCCAGCAGCCAAGAAGGGACAGGGTCCTACGAGCAGTACTTC | CASSQEGTGSYEQYF
TRBD2 | TRBJ2-1 | NA | TRBV4-2 | TGTGCCACCAACCCTAGCGGGAGTGGACGTGAGCAGTTCTTC | CATNPSGSGREQFF
NA | TRBJ1-2 | NA | TRBV6-5 | TGTGCCAGCAGTTACGGGTCAGGGATTAACTATGGCTACACCTTC | CASSYGSGINYGYTF
TRBD2 | TRBJ2-3 | NA | TRBV5-4 | TGTGCCAGCAGCTTGGCAGTAGCGGGGAGTAGGGATACGCAGTATTTT | CASSLAVAGSRDTQYF
NA | TRBJ2-7 | NA | TRBV20-1 | TGCAGTGCCACGGTAGGCGGCGAGCAGTACTTC | CSATVGGEQYF
TRBD2 | TRBJ2-2 | NA | TRBV9 | TGTGCCAGCAGCACTAGCGGGAGGGCCTTGGGCGGGGAGCTGTTTTTT | CASSTSGRALGGELFF
TRBD1 | TRBJ2-1 | few | TRBV7-8 | TGTGCCAGCAGCCCGACCCGGGACAGCTACAATGAGCAGTTCTTC | CASSPTRDSYNEQFF
NA | TRBJ2-5 | NA | TRBV28 | TGTGCCAGCTCGGCGGGTAAATCGATGGCATCGAGACGGGAGACCCAGTACTTC | CASSAGKSMASRRETQYF
NA | TRBJ2-2 | NA | TRBV4-2 | TGTGCCAGCAGCCAAGAATGGCGACTTCGAACCGGGGAGCTGTTTTTT | CASSQEWRLRTGELFF